The 2 T cell receptor beta chains given below trace back to one sample, sequenced in a study of blood T cell repertoires in COVID-19. Only in-frame clones appear in the TCRdb table, and some are missing; sequencing was by immunoSEQ multiplex PCR. This sample has under 55,000 clones; 87% occur once, and the top ten carry approximately 8.9%. The sample consisted of peripheral blood. The receptors come from an elderly woman with active COVID-19.

The chain employs TRBV15 and TRBJ1-4, with D perhaps matching TRBD1 (5 bases). With 0 bases removed from V and 5 bases from J, the gap between germline ends came to 10 bases. Germline V CDR1 and CDR2: LNHNV, YYDKDF (reference sequence). CDR3 size: 15 residues. CDR3 sequence: CATSRDLGQNEKLFF. In DNA form, the CDR3 reads TGTGCCACCAGCAGAGATCTGGGGCAGAATGAAAAACTGTTTTTT.

The CDR3 loop is CAITGDSSSYEQYF. The DNA of the CDR3 is TGTGCCATCACGGGGGATTCGAGCTCCTACGAGCAGTACTTC. This sequence joins TRBV10-3 and TRBJ2-7; D perhaps matches TRBD2 (6 bases). The CDR3 consists of 14 residues. Germline V gene lookup returns CDR1 ENHRY and CDR2 SYGVKD. With 7 bases removed from V and 0 bases from J, the gap between germline ends came to 13 bases.